This T cell receptor beta chain was recovered during a study of blood T cell repertoires in COVID-19. This study enrolled people aged about 18 to 90 from under 25 US geographic areas. Clinical history as reported by participants underpinned cohort assignment. In the study's own analysis: For nucleated cells, counts were estimated from reference gene primer amplification. Profiled with immunoSEQ multiplex PCR; TCRdb holds only in-frame clones, not every one. V, J and clone size derive from that table, while D and trimming were established from the DNA sequence. Here the sample spans 250,000 or so clones, around nine tenths being singletons. There are 14 residues in the CDR3. CDR1 and CDR2 (germline): LNHDA, SQIVND (reference sequence). Trimming stripped 6 bases from V and 7 bases from J, with 15 bases between.

Sequencing used PBMCs or T cells enriched from blood (not recorded which). The TCR originated in a woman aged 45-59 years who had recovered from COVID-19. This chain links TRBV19 with TRBJ1-4; TRBD1 is a possible D gene (5 bases). DNA for the CDR3: TGTGCCAGTAGCGTCCAGGGTGGTGGTGAAAAACTGTTTTTT. Translated, it gives CASSVQGGGEKLFF.